This T cell receptor (beta chain) was sequenced during a study of beta chain features in type 1 diabetes. The isolated RNA, all of it, was reverse transcribed, so expressed TCRB transcripts were what got sequenced. The data were produced by immunoSEQ multiplex PCR, yet TCRdb's version contains in-frame clones alone and is incomplete. The sample has a few hundred thousand clones, about 20% seen once; the top ten hold about 0.044%. This clone was counted only a few times. Other DNA sequences of this sample code for an identical CDR3. Germline CDR1 is KGHSH and CDR2 is LQKENI. There are 14 residues in the CDR3. Trimming removed 6 bases from V and 5 bases from J, with 14 bases in between.

The specimen was naive CD4+ T cells from blood. The receptor was isolated from a woman younger than 30 in good health. The rearrangement joins TRBV18 to TRBJ1-5; tentative D call: TRBD1 (5 bases). CDR3 sequence reads: CASSPGGGDQPQHF. In DNA, the CDR3 is TGTGCCAGCTCTCCGGGGGGAGGGGATCAGCCCCAGCATTTT.